Below, 16 T cell receptor beta chains from the same sample are listed, as sequenced in a study of T cells in Graves' hyperthyroidism and ophthalmopathy. TCR beta CDR3 region amplification was performed from RNA transcripts. The TCR CDR3 was amplified in a first-round RT-PCR using the HTBI primer set. In TCRdb, the multiplex PCR reads were re-called with MiXCR into one record per CDR3 protein. The sample includes 650,000 to 800,000 distinct CDR3 sequences, approximately 42% of them seen just once. What was sequenced was peripheral blood or thyroid tissue (not recorded which). The receptors here all came from an adult man with Graves' disease, either hyperthyroidism or ophthalmopathy (not recorded which).

Ten or more counts support this clonotype. This chain joins TRBV25-1 and TRBJ1-3, with D possibly TRBD1 on 5 matching bases. Trimming shortened V by 8 bases and J by 3 bases, and 11 bases separated the two germline ends. CDR1 MGHDK and CDR2 SYGVNS come from the germline V gene. The CDR3 covers 13 residues. CDR3 coding DNA: TGTGCCAGCGTTGCAGGGTTTGGAAACACCATATATTTT. As protein: CASVAGFGNTIYF.

This clonotype appeared a few times. V usage is TRBV7-9 and J usage is TRBJ1-1; D is perhaps TRBD1 (5 bases). Trimming removed 3 bases at V and 1 base at J, with 12 bases between. The CDR3 consists of 15 residues. CDR1 SEHNR and CDR2 FQNEAQ come from the germline V gene (reference sequence). DNA of the CDR3: TGTGCCAGCAGCTTTTCGGGGGGGAGGAACACTGAAGCTTTCTTT. Translating gives CASSFSGGRNTEAFF. The whole variable domain, filled in from reference TRBV7-9 and TRBJ1-1, reads DTGVSQNPRHKITKRGQNVTFRCDPISEHNRLYWYRQTLGQGPEFLTYFQNEAQLEKSRLLSDRFSAERPKGSFSTLEIQRTEQGDSAMYLCASSFSGGRNTEAFFGQGTRLTVV.

This chain joins TRBV20-1 and TRBJ2-5; possibly TRBD1 for D (6 bases). Germline V gene lookup returns CDR1 DFQATT and CDR2 SNEGSKA (reference sequence). There are 15 residues in the CDR3. Trimming took 2 bases from V and 4 from J, leaving 17 bases between them. CDR3 DNA sequence: TGCAGTGCTAGAAGAAACCGCCAGGGGTCAGAGACCCAGTACTTC. It is translated as CSARRNRQGSETQYF.

The gene calls are TRBV7-8 and TRBJ1-1; weak D call: TRBD1 (5 bases). CDR3 length equals 17 residues. Germline loops: CDR1 SGHVS, CDR2 FQNEAQ. The germline V and J ends were trimmed by 3 bases and 0 bases, with 17 bases remaining between them. CDR3 residues: CASSFVARATLNTEAFF. The CDR3 DNA reads TGTGCCAGCAGCTTTGTTGCCAGGGCCACCTTGAACACTGAAGCTTTCTTT. Based on the CDR3 plus reference TRBV7-8 and TRBJ1-1, the full variable domain is GAGVSQSPRYKVAKRGQDVALRCDPISGHVSLFWYQQALGQGPEFLTYFQNEAQLDKSGLPSDRFFAERPEGSVSTLKIQRTQQEDSAVYLCASSFVARATLNTEAFFGQGTRLTVV.

V usage is TRBV7-3 and J usage is TRBJ2-7; 7 bases are shared with TRBD1. Germline CDR1 is SGHTA and CDR2 is FQGTGA. Trimming removed 5 bases from V and 3 bases from J; junction bases left unmatched: 7. The CDR3 extends over 14 amino acids. CDR3 sequence: CASSHADRNYEQYF. The CDR3 DNA sequence: TGTGCCAGCAGCCACGCGGACAGGAACTACGAGCAGTACTTC.

The table lists this clonotype with many counts. The chain employs TRBV10-3 and TRBJ1-4; D possibly corresponds to TRBD1 (6 bases). From germline, CDR1 is ENHRY and CDR2 SYGVKD. The CDR3 totals 16 residues. Trimming took 2 bases from V and 3 from J, leaving 13 bases between them. The CDR3: CAISETTTGPNEKLFF. Here the CDR3 DNA reads TGTGCCATCAGTGAGACCACGACAGGACCTAATGAAAAACTGTTTTTT.

CDR3 region: CASSFGGSSSYEQYF. The CDR3 region has the DNA TGTGCCAGCAGCTTCGGGGGGTCAAGCTCCTACGAGCAGTACTTC. V usage is TRBV5-6 and J usage is TRBJ2-7; 7 nucleotides match TRBD2. The CDR3 runs 15 residues. Per germline, CDR1 SGHDT and CDR2 YYEEEE. With 2 bases clipped from V and 0 bases from J, the junction kept 5 bases outside the gene matches.

The chain has TRBV2 and TRBJ1-1; 10 bases line up with TRBD1. The V and J ends lost 4 bases and 3 bases, in that order; junction bases with no gene match: 5. The CDR3 covers 15 residues. The germline V gene has CDR1 SNHLY and CDR2 FYNNEI. The CDR3 loop is CASSGAGTGDTEAFF. The CDR3 region has the DNA TGTGCCAGCAGTGGAGCCGGGACAGGGGACACTGAAGCTTTCTTT.

V usage is TRBV15 and J usage is TRBJ1-2, with 10 bases fitting TRBD1. CDR3 length: 15 residues. J lost 7 bases, V lost 4 bases, and 9 bases had no gene match. The germline V gene encodes CDR1 LNHNV and CDR2 YYDKDF (reference sequence). CDR3 in DNA: TGTGCCACCAGCATGGGGACAGGGGCTCGAGTTGGCTACACCTTC. This translates into CATSMGTGARVGYTF. Together with reference TRBV15 and TRBJ1-2, the CDR3 gives the full variable domain: DAMVIQNPRYQVTQFGKPVTLSCSQTLNHNVMYWYQQKSSQAPKLLFHYYDKDFNNEADTPDNFQSRRPNTSFCFLDIRSPGLGDTAMYLCATSMGTGARVGYTFGSGTRLTVV.

This clonotype was observed at least ten times. The V call is TRBV7-8, the J call TRBJ2-7, with D perhaps matching TRBD2 (7 bases). The CDR3 consists of 15 residues. Trimming stripped 1 base from V and 5 bases from J, with 15 bases between. In germline, CDR1 is SGHVS, CDR2 FQNEAQ. The CDR3 reads CASSLVQGGGDEQYF. Here the CDR3 DNA reads TGTGCCAGCAGCTTAGTACAGGGAGGGGGGGACGAGCAGTACTTC.

The V call is TRBV11-2, the J call TRBJ1-1; TRBD1 agrees at 7 bases. Germline loops: CDR1 SGHAT, CDR2 FQNNGV. After removal of 5 bases from V and 1 base from J, the junction contained 7 bases not matched to a gene. The length of the CDR3 is 15 residues. CDR3 sequence (DNA): TGTGCCAGCAGCCTTTCTGACAGGGAGAACACTGAAGCTTTCTTT. This gives the protein CASSLSDRENTEAFF.

The chain has TRBV20-1 and TRBJ1-1; D possibly corresponds to TRBD1 (5 bases). Germline lookup yields CDR1 DFQATT and CDR2 SNEGSKA (reference sequence). The V and J ends lost 0 bases and 8 bases respectively, with 7 bases between them. The CDR3 loop spans 11 amino acids. CDR3 nucleotide sequence: TGCAGTGCTAGAGATGGGGCAGAAGCTTTCTTT. Protein product: CSARDGAEAFF.

Concerning this clonotype itself: A single base separates this from a much larger clone, so it may be a read error. The chain employs TRBV11-2 and TRBJ2-5; D not certain. The CDR3 is made up of 12 amino acids. Trimming took 4 bases from V and 5 from J, leaving 8 bases between them. Germline lookup yields CDR1 SGHAT and CDR2 FQNNGV. Here the CDR3 reads CASSSWSETQYF. The CDR3 DNA sequence: TGTGCCAGCAGCTCTTGGAGCGAGACCCAGTACTTC.

The rearrangement links TRBV29-1 to TRBJ1-2; possibly TRBD1 for D (5 bases). The CDR3 consists of 13 residues. Germline loops: CDR1 SQVTM, CDR2 ANQGSEA. V was clipped by 0 bases and J by 6 bases, with 11 bases between them. The CDR3 DNA follows: TGCAGCGTTGAAGATCGGCCAGGGAATGGCTACACCTTC. Its protein product is CSVEDRPGNGYTF. Full variable domain (remainder filled in from reference TRBV29-1 and TRBJ1-2): SAVISQKPSRDICQRGTSLTIQCQVDSQVTMMFWYRQQPGQSLTLIATANQGSEATYESGFVIDKFPISRPNLTFSTLTVSNMSPEDSSIYLCSVEDRPGNGYTFGSGTRLTVV.

As for this clonotype: Relative to the germline gene, one junction end is altered; a read error may explain this. The chain is built from TRBV10-3 and TRBJ1-2, with no clear D. The germline V gene encodes CDR1 ENHRY and CDR2 SYGVKD. CDR3 length: 12 amino acids. For the CDR3, the DNA is TGTGCCAGCAGTACTGAGAACTATGGCTACACCTTC. It is translated as CASSTENYGYTF.

The rearrangement uses TRBV7-8 and TRBJ2-5; D gene unclear. This CDR3 region has 12 residues. The V end lost 4 bases, the J end lost 5 bases, and 8 bases lay between the germline ends. The germline CDR1 and CDR2 sequences are SGHVS and FQNEAQ. CDR3 bases: TGTGCCAGCAGCTCAAGTATGGAGACCCAGTACTTC. It encodes CASSSSMETQYF. The full variable domain, rest sourced from reference TRBV7-8 and TRBJ2-5, is GAGVSQSPRYKVAKRGQDVALRCDPISGHVSLFWYQQALGQGPEFLTYFQNEAQLDKSGLPSDRFFAERPEGSVSTLKIQRTQQEDSAVYLCASSSSMETQYFGPGTRLLVL.